These 8 T cell receptor beta chains were all obtained from the same sample, sequenced in a study of Ad26.COV2.S vaccination and SARS-CoV-2 variants listed by TCRdb under 2021. The library was produced with the immunoSEQ multiplex PCR assay. What TCRdb holds here is the immuneACCESS table cut down to in-frame rearrangements. Part of the clones is not present; checked against another copy, under half of the missing clones reflect an unresolved V gene, and the others are unexplained. The sample includes fewer than 500,000 clones, with over 75% observed a single time. 12% of the sample belongs to the ten largest clones. Sample treatment or condition, as interpreted from the label and publication: some 19 received Ad26.COV2.S at low or high dose, single or two shots; 5 received placebo; per-sample allocation not given. For vaccine and placebo recipients, the sequenced repertoires came from samples collected on day 63 after the first injection.

The sample consisted of peripheral blood, taken in a trial of Ad26.COV2.S vaccine versus placebo. The receptor set was obtained from a person aged 18-65 years who received the Ad26.COV2.S COVID-19 vaccine or a placebo.

This clone was seen once. The V call is TRBV18, the J call TRBJ1-5, with 10 bases aligning to TRBD1. CDR3 length equals 15 residues. Germline V gives CDR1 KGHSH, CDR2 LQKENI. Germline trimming cut 6 bases from V and 2 bases from J; bases unmatched to any gene: 4. The CDR3 region has the DNA TGTGCCAGCTCTCACGGGACAGGGGGCAATCAGCCCCAGCATTTT. Its translation is CASSHGTGGNQPQHF.

V is TRBV27 and J is TRBJ1-2, with D maybe TRBD1 (5 bases). The V gene's germline CDR1 is MNHEY and CDR2 SMNVEV (reference sequence). V was pared by 0 bases and J by 4 bases, with 12 bases between. The CDR3 contains 15 residues. The DNA for the CDR3 is TGTGCCAGCAGTTTATCGCCAGGGATACTCTATGGCTACACCTTC. Its translation is CASSLSPGILYGYTF.

This clone appeared a single time. The V and J genes are TRBV11-2 and TRBJ2-1; D possibly uses TRBD1 or TRBD2 (6 bases each). The CDR3 is 15 residues long. The ends were cut back, 4 bases at V and 5 bases at J, with 15 bases in the middle. Germline-derived CDR1 and CDR2 are SGHAT and FQNNGV. The CDR3: CASSSRGHFNNEQFF. In nucleotides, the CDR3 is TGTGCCAGCAGCTCGCGGGGACATTTTAACAATGAGCAGTTCTTC.

The chain is built from TRBV7-2 and TRBJ2-7; D not resolved. Trimming cost V 2 bases and J 3 bases, with 5 bases left between them. The CDR3 consists of 12 residues. Germline assignment: CDR1 SGHTA and CDR2 FQGNSA. DNA for the CDR3: TGTGCCAGCAGCTTACAGGTCTACGAGCAGTACTTC. This translates into CASSLQVYEQYF.

This clone has a single count. The chain joins TRBV15 to TRBJ2-3; 8 nucleotides line up with TRBD2. J was trimmed by 4 bases and V by 8 bases; bases with no gene match: 11. Looked up from germline, CDR1 is LNHNV and CDR2 is YYDKDF (reference sequence). This CDR3 is built from 15 residues. CDR3 nucleotide sequence: TGTGCCACCGTAGACGGGAGGGGGTTTGCAGATACGCAGTATTTT. Amino acid sequence: CATVDGRGFADTQYF.

The gene calls are TRBV3-1 (or the pseudogene TRBV3-2) and TRBJ2-1; the D gene is possibly TRBD2 (5 bases). This CDR3 is built from 15 residues. V was clipped by 3 bases and J by 6 bases, with 15 bases between them. Germline CDR1 reads LGHDT; CDR2 reads YNNKEL (reference sequence). The CDR3 sequence is CASSHGIPSSNEQFF. As DNA, the CDR3 is TGTGCCAGCAGCCATGGCATCCCTAGCAGCAATGAGCAGTTCTTC.

As regards this clone: The same CDR3 is also encoded by other DNA sequences in this sample. This chain joins TRBV7-9 and TRBJ2-1; 7 bases map to TRBD1. V shed 5 bases and J 0 bases; nucleotides not matched to a gene: 4. The CDR3 length is 15 residues. The germline CDR1 and CDR2 sequences are SEHNR and FQNEAQ (reference sequence). This CDR3 is CASSRDSSSYNEQFF. DNA for the CDR3: TGTGCCAGCAGCCGGGACAGTAGCTCCTACAATGAGCAGTTCTTC.

This rearrangement joins TRBV10-2 to TRBJ1-5; maybe TRBD1 (5 bases). V was trimmed by 2 bases and J by 7 bases, leaving 12 bases between them. CDR1 is WSHSY, CDR2 SAAADI, per germline. This CDR3 comprises 14 residues. CDR3 residues: CASSESGGGQPQHF. The CDR3 DNA reads TGCGCCAGCAGTGAGAGCGGGGGTGGACAGCCCCAGCATTTT.